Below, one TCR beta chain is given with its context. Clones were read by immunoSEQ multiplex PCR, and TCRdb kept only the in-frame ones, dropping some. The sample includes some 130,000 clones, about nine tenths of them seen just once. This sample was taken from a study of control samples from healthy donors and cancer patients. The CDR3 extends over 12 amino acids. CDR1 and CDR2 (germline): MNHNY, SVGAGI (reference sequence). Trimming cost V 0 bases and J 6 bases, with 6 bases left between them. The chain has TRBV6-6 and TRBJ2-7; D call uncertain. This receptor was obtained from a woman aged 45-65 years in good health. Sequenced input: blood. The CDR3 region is CASSYSGSEQYF. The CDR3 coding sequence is TGTGCCAGCAGTTACTCAGGGTCCGAGCAGTACTTC.